This entry lists 8 T cell receptor beta chains sequenced from one sample in a study of blood T cell repertoires in COVID-19. Clones were read by immunoSEQ multiplex PCR, and TCRdb kept only the in-frame ones, dropping some. The sample contains nearly 85,000 clones, around four fifths of which appear only once. Sequencing was done on a sample of peripheral blood. These receptors originate from a woman aged 60-75 years with acute or convalescent COVID-19.

The chain employs TRBV7-8 and TRBJ1-2, with no clear D. Trimming stripped 5 bases from V and 0 bases from J, with 10 bases between. The CDR3 length is 14 residues. The germline V gene encodes CDR1 SGHVS and CDR2 FQNEAQ. The CDR3 nucleotides are TGTGCCAGCAGCCACAAACTATCTAACTATGGCTACACCTTC. It translates to CASSHKLSNYGYTF.

The chain combines TRBV9 with TRBJ2-1; 13 bases fit TRBD2. This CDR3 has 16 residues. Germline values: CDR1 SGDLS, CDR2 YYNGEE. After removal of 2 bases from V and 6 bases from J, the junction contained 5 bases not matched to a gene. The CDR3 reads CASSVGGLAGINEQFF. DNA for the CDR3: TGTGCCAGCAGCGTGGGGGGACTAGCGGGAATCAATGAGCAGTTCTTC.

The chain recombines TRBV21-1 with TRBJ1-5; the table's TRBD1 call for D was not verified on the DNA. TRBV21-1 is reported as a pseudogene. This CDR3 has 16 amino acids. The CDR3 reads CASSHPDRAFSQPQHF. CDR3 in DNA: TGTGCCAGCAGCCACCCGGACAGGGCATTTAGTCAGCCCCAGCATTTT.

This clone was observed a single time. This chain uses TRBV6-1 with TRBJ2-3, with 7 bases aligning to TRBD1. V lost 6 bases to trimming and J lost 1 base; unmatched junction nucleotides: 10. The CDR3 runs 16 residues. The germline V gene encodes CDR1 MNHNS and CDR2 SASEGT. The CDR3 sequence is CASRENDRVRTDTQYF. The CDR3 DNA reads as TGTGCCAGCAGGGAAAACGACAGGGTTCGCACAGATACGCAGTATTTT.

The chain employs TRBV3-1 (or the pseudogene TRBV3-2) and TRBJ2-5; 11 nucleotides line up with TRBD2. With V trimmed by 3 bases and J by 6 bases, 6 bases remained unmatched. The CDR3 extends over 15 amino acids. Germline assignment: CDR1 LGHDT and CDR2 YNNKEL (reference sequence). In DNA, the CDR3 is TGTGCCAGCAGCCATGGACTAGCGGGTGGGCAGACCCAGTACTTC. It specifies CASSHGLAGGQTQYF.

The chain recombines TRBV29-1 with TRBJ1-2, with no clear D. The CDR3 contains 12 residues. Germline loops: CDR1 SQVTM, CDR2 ANQGSEA. This chain's CDR3 is CSNYGPNYGYTF. DNA for the CDR3: TGCTCAAACTACGGTCCCAACTATGGCTACACCTTC.

This chain connects TRBV5-1 to TRBJ2-7; 11 bases fit TRBD1. CDR3 length equals 16 residues. CDR1 SGHRS and CDR2 YFSETQ come from the germline V gene. With V trimmed by 4 bases and J by 7 bases, 13 bases remained unmatched. CDR3 in amino acids: CASSPTSGQGVGEQYF. For the CDR3, the DNA is TGCGCCAGCAGCCCAACGTCGGGACAGGGGGTTGGTGAGCAGTACTTC.

The rearrangement links TRBV6-5 to TRBJ2-7, with TRBD1 matching over 9 bases. This CDR3 is built from 15 residues. Germline lookup yields CDR1 MNHEY and CDR2 SVGAGI. V shed 6 bases, J shed 1 base, and the junction held 7 bases outside the gene matches. The CDR3 DNA reads as TGTGCCAGCAGCCAAGGACAGGGGTTATCCTACGAGCAGTACTTC. This codes for CASSQGQGLSYEQYF.